A single sample gave rise to the 4 T cell receptor beta chains below, sequenced in a study of blood T cell repertoires in COVID-19. This table comes from immunoSEQ multiplex PCR, and its TCRdb copy is limited to in-frame clones, with some not included. Among 200,000 to 250,000 clones listed, around 86% were seen once. Sequenced sample: PBMCs or T cells enriched from blood (not recorded which). These TCRs come from a young man in a cohort exposed to, infected with or recovered from COVID-19 (not recorded which).

V usage is TRBV7-8 and J usage is TRBJ2-3; D might be TRBD2 (5 bases). Germline V gene data show CDR1 as SGHVS and CDR2 as FQNEAQ. The CDR3 sequence is 16 residues long. Trimming removed 2 bases at V and 0 bases at J, with 12 bases between. This CDR3 is CASSLIRERSTDTQYF. CDR3 coding DNA: TGTGCCAGCAGCTTAATCCGAGAGCGGAGCACAGATACGCAGTATTTT.

CDR3 coding DNA: TGTGCCAGTAGTAAAGGACGGACTAGCGGGAGTACCAAAAACATTCAGTACTTC. Protein: CASSKGRTSGSTKNIQYF. V usage is TRBV19 and J usage is TRBJ2-4; 13 nucleotides match TRBD2. The V segment lost 4 bases and the J segment 2 bases; nucleotides outside the gene matches: 8. CDR1 and CDR2 (germline): LNHDA, SQIVND (reference sequence). CDR3 size: 18 residues. Combining the CDR3 with reference TRBV19 and TRBJ2-4 gives the whole variable domain DGGITQSPKYLFRKEGQNVTLSCEQNLNHDAMYWYRQDPGQGLRLIYYSQIVNDFQKGDIAEGYSVSREKKESFPLTVTSAQKNPTAFYLCASSKGRTSGSTKNIQYFGAGTRLSVL.

This clone was counted a single time. The rearrangement joins TRBV29-1 to TRBJ2-1, with TRBD2 identical over 7 bases. Germline values: CDR1 SQVTM, CDR2 ANQGSEA. The CDR3 runs 13 residues. After removal of 5 bases from V and 9 bases from J, the junction contained 10 bases not matched to a gene. In DNA form, the CDR3 reads TGCAGCGTTTTACCGGGACTACAAAGTGAGCAGTTCTTC. Translating gives CSVLPGLQSEQFF.

This chain uses TRBV19 with TRBJ1-4; TRBD1 matches 8 bases. The CDR3 is 16 amino acids. J lost 7 bases, V lost 5 bases, and 12 bases had no gene match. In germline, CDR1 is LNHDA, CDR2 SQIVND (reference sequence). For the CDR3, the DNA is TGTGCCAGTAGTGCACCGACAGGGGCTGTTATTGAAAAACTGTTTTTT. It translates to CASSAPTGAVIEKLFF.